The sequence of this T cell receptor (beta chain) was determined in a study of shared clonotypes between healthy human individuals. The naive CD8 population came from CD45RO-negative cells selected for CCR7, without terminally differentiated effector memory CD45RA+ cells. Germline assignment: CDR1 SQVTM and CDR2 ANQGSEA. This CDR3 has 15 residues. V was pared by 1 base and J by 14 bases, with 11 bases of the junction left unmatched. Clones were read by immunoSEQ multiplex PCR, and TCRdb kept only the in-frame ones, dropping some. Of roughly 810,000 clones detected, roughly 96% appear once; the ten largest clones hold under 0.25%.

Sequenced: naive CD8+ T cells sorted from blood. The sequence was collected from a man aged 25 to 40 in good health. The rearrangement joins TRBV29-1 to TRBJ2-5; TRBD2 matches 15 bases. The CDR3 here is CSVEGRTSGRAVSYF. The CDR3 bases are TGCAGCGTTGAAGGCCGGACTAGCGGGAGGGCCGTATCATACTTC.